These T cell receptor beta chains were read from a single sample in a study of blood T cells in healthy people across ages. TCRdb called the 5' RACE reads again in MiXCR, with one record for every CDR3 protein. The table includes hundreds of thousands of distinct CDR3 sequences, 20% to 25% detected once. Sequenced input: blood. These receptors all stem from an older man in good health. CDR3s include the opening cysteine and the closing phenylalanine or tryptophan. The D gene is left open where the match is weak. The size of a clone is reported for some rows only, either as once, few or many, or as a class for expanded clones.

V gene	J gene	clone size	D gene	CDR3 protein	CDR3 DNA
TRBV2	TRBJ2-1	-	-	CASSETARGGYNEQFF	TGTGCCAGCAGTGAGACAGCCCGAGGAGGCTACAATGAGCAGTTCTTC
TRBV5-1	TRBJ2-3	-	TRBD1	CASSLMDRLTDTQYF	TGCGCCAGCAGCTTGATGGACAGGCTCACAGATACGCAGTATTTT
TRBV6-5	TRBJ1-6	-	-	CASSYSPTDSPLHF	TGTGCCAGCAGTTACTCCCCCACCGATTCACCCCTCCACTTT
TRBV28	TRBJ1-1	-	-	CASSPSPGQLNTEAFF	TGTGCCAGCAGTCCCAGCCCTGGGCAGTTGAACACTGAAGCTTTCTTT
TRBV7-8	TRBJ1-4	few	TRBD1	CASSLERQGGNEKLFF	TGTGCCAGCAGCTTAGAAAGACAGGGAGGGAATGAGAAACTGTTTTTT
TRBV7-9	TRBJ1-3	-	-	CASSHPIRSSGNTIYF	TGTGCCAGCAGCCACCCAATAAGAAGCTCTGGAAACACCATATATTTT
TRBV6-2/TRBV6-3	TRBJ1-2	-	-	CASSYSGGRDTF	TGTGCCAGCAGTTACTCGGGGGGACGGGACACCTTC
TRBV20-1	TRBJ2-1	many	-	CSAMGIRDSPYNEQFF	TGCAGTGCTATGGGAATCCGGGACTCCCCCTACAATGAGCAGTTCTTC
TRBV29-1	TRBJ2-7	few	TRBD2	CSVVVTGGRAPYEQYF	TGCAGCGTCGTTGTTACCGGGGGGAGGGCTCCTTACGAGCAGTACTTC
TRBV12-3/TRBV12-4	TRBJ2-6	few	-	CASSLAQGGGGANVLTF	TGTGCCAGCAGTTTAGCTCAGGGGGGCGGTGGGGCCAACGTCCTGACTTTC
TRBV12-5	TRBJ1-2	-	-	CASGLGYRETYGYTF	TGTGCTAGTGGTTTGGGGTACAGGGAGACCTATGGCTACACCTTC
TRBV2	TRBJ2-1	few	TRBD1	CASSGTGGLDEQFF	TGTGCCAGTTCCGGGACAGGGGGCTTGGATGAGCAGTTCTTC
TRBV4-1	TRBJ1-5	-	-	CASSQEWDQPQHF	TGCGCCAGCAGCCAAGAATGGGACCAGCCCCAGCATTTT
TRBV7-9	TRBJ2-1	-	-	CASSFGTGISNEQFF	TGTGCCAGCAGCTTCGGTACAGGGATTTCCAATGAGCAGTTCTTC
TRBV28	TRBJ1-1	-	-	CASSFLQLTEAFF	TGTGCCAGCAGTTTCTTGCAGTTGACTGAAGCTTTCTTT
TRBV7-9	TRBJ2-3	-	TRBD2	CASSLALAGAPDTQYF	TGTGCCAGCAGCTTAGCGCTCGCGGGAGCGCCAGATACGCAGTATTTT
TRBV6-7	TRBJ1-1	-	-	CASSRAHKNTEAFF	TGTGCCAGCAGCCGCGCACATAAGAACACTGAAGCTTTCTTT
TRBV5-1	TRBJ1-1	-	-	CASSLKGDNTEAFF	TGCGCCAGCAGCTTGAAGGGGGACAACACTGAAGCTTTCTTT
TRBV7-9	TRBJ2-5	many	TRBD2	CASSERGKIQETQYF	TGTGCCAGCAGCGAGCGGGGGAAAATACAAGAGACCCAGTACTTC
TRBV28	TRBJ1-2	-	-	CASIDSIKGYTF	TGTGCCAGCATCGATAGTATAAAGGGCTACACCTTC
TRBV24-1	TRBJ2-3	few	-	CATSDLEGTDTQYF	TGTGCCACCAGTGATTTGGAGGGCACAGATACGCAGTATTTT
TRBV12-3/TRBV12-4	TRBJ2-3	-	TRBD2	CASSFPSGSTDTQYF	TGTGCCAGCAGTTTTCCTAGCGGGAGCACAGATACGCAGTATTTT
TRBV5-1	TRBJ2-3	few	-	CASSLGQRTDTQYF	TGCGCCAGCAGCTTGGGACAGCGCACAGATACGCAGTATTTT
TRBV7-2	TRBJ2-5	many	TRBD2	CASSSGLVGTQYF	TGTGCCAGCAGCTCGGGACTAGTGGGGACCCAGTACTTC
TRBV10-2	TRBJ2-1	few	TRBD2	CASSGTSGPDEQFF	TGCGCCAGCAGTGGGACTAGCGGGCCGGACGAGCAGTTCTTC
TRBV28	TRBJ2-1	-	-	CATTGTLVNEQFF	TGTGCCACCACCGGGACGTTGGTCAATGAGCAGTTCTTC
TRBV12-3/TRBV12-4	TRBJ1-5	-	-	CASSLKMGNNQPQHF	TGTGCCAGCAGTTTAAAAATGGGCAACAATCAGCCCCAGCATTTT
TRBV5-6	TRBJ2-5	-	-	CASRSDSSGETQYF	TGTGCCAGCAGAAGCGACAGCTCTGGGGAGACCCAGTACTTC
TRBV7-9	TRBJ2-7	-	-	CASSPRDNRVYEQHF	TGTGCCAGCAGCCCCCGGGACAATAGGGTCTACGAGCAGCACTTC
TRBV12-3/TRBV12-4	TRBJ2-3	few	TRBD2	CASSPPPSGRAPDTQYF	TGTGCCAGCAGTCCCCCCCCTAGCGGGAGGGCCCCAGATACGCAGTATTTT
TRBV5-8	TRBJ2-5	few	-	CASSPRGIETQYF	TGTGCCAGCAGCCCTCGTGGAATAGAGACCCAGTACTTC
TRBV7-9	TRBJ2-5	few	-	CASSLARGGQQETQYF	TGTGCCAGCAGCTTAGCTCGTGGTGGGCAGCAAGAGACCCAGTACTTC
TRBV28	TRBJ2-1	-	-	CATRDLYNEQFF	TGTGCCACCCGAGACTTATACAATGAGCAGTTCTTC
TRBV7-9	TRBJ2-7	many	-	CASSLAGDYEQYF	TGTGCCAGCAGCTTAGCGGGGGATTACGAGCAGTACTTC
TRBV28	TRBJ1-2	-	-	CASSFPIQGEYYGYTF	TGTGCCAGCAGTTTCCCAATACAGGGAGAATACTATGGCTACACCTTC
TRBV20-1	TRBJ2-7	few	-	CSARGVIGGSTYEQYF	TGCAGTGCTAGAGGGGTTATAGGAGGAAGCACCTACGAGCAGTACTTC
TRBV5-1	TRBJ2-1	few	TRBD2	CASSLTAGGPNEQFF	TGCGCCAGCAGCCTGACAGCGGGAGGGCCCAATGAGCAGTTCTTC
TRBV28	TRBJ2-1	few	-	CASIAYNEQFF	TGTGCCAGCATAGCCTACAATGAGCAGTTCTTC
TRBV3-1	TRBJ2-5	few	TRBD2	CASSQDPGLAQETQYF	TGTGCCAGCAGCCAAGATCCTGGACTAGCCCAAGAGACCCAGTACTTC
TRBV14	TRBJ1-4	few	TRBD1	CASSQPGQGHEKLFF	TGTGCCAGCAGCCAGCCGGGACAGGGACATGAAAAACTGTTTTTT
TRBV7-9	TRBJ2-7	many	TRBD2	CASSEGLAHEQYF	TGTGCCAGCAGTGAGGGACTAGCGCACGAGCAGTACTTC
TRBV20-1	TRBJ2-5	-	-	CSARDIRGWQETQYF	TGCAGTGCCAGGGACATCAGAGGCTGGCAAGAGACCCAGTACTTC
TRBV6-6	TRBJ1-5	few	TRBD1	CASSLVQGERQPQHF	TGTGCCAGCAGTTTAGTACAGGGGGAGCGTCAGCCCCAGCATTTT